Listed below are T cell receptor beta chains from one sample, sequenced in a study of blood T cell repertoires in COVID-19. Generated by immunoSEQ multiplex PCR, the TCRdb table keeps only in-frame clones and is missing some. The sample carries approximately 220,000 clones, nearly 90% recorded once. Sequencing was performed on PBMCs or T cells enriched from blood (not recorded which). These receptor sequences come from a woman under 40 with acute COVID-19. Both conserved end residues are part of each CDR3. Fields, in order: D gene, J gene, V gene, clone size, CDR3 protein, CDR3 DNA. D genes are given only for firm matches. Only part of the rows carry a size: once, few, many, or a class if the clone is expanded.

>.|TRBJ1-6|TRBV7-9|.
CASSLSAGGSPLHF
TGTGCCAGCAGCTTGTCTGCCGGCGGTTCACCCCTCCACTTT
>TRBD1|TRBJ1-2|TRBV28|.
CASSSGGDYGYTF
TGTGCCAGCAGTTCAGGGGGCGACTATGGCTACACCTTC
>TRBD1|TRBJ2-3|TRBV7-9|.
CASSPTWTGNTDTQYF
TGTGCCAGCAGCCCGACGTGGACAGGCAACACAGATACGCAGTATTTT
>.|TRBJ2-6|TRBV11-2|once
CASSKQGTGANVLTF
TGTGCCAGCAGTAAACAGGGTACTGGGGCCAACGTCCTGACTTTC
>.|TRBJ1-5|TRBV29-1|.
CSVGGGGNQPQHF
TGCAGCGTTGGAGGAGGAGGGAATCAGCCCCAGCATTTT
>.|TRBJ1-5|TRBV10-3|.
CAISESRGGNQPQHF
TGTGCCATCAGTGAGTCCCGGGGGGGCAATCAGCCCCAGCATTTT
>TRBD1|TRBJ1-1|TRBV4-2|.
CASSQNRGEAFF
TGTGCCAGCAGCCAGAACAGGGGCGAAGCTTTCTTT
>TRBD1|TRBJ2-7|TRBV5-6|once
CASSLGQGASEQYF
TGTGCCAGCAGCTTGGGACAGGGGGCGAGTGAGCAGTACTTC
>.|TRBJ1-2|TRBV5-4|.
CASSLLEADGYTF
TGTGCCAGCAGCCTGCTGGAAGCGGATGGCTACACCTTC
>.|TRBJ2-5|TRBV19|.
CASSISREGGETQYF
TGTGCCAGTAGTATTTCCAGGGAAGGTGGAGAGACCCAGTACTTC
>TRBD2|TRBJ2-5|TRBV9|.
CASSVGTLAGRETQYF
TGTGCCAGCAGCGTAGGGACCTTAGCGGGGAGGGAGACCCAGTACTTC
>.|TRBJ1-1|TRBV28|.
CASSSQQIVLIAFF
TGTGCCAGCAGTTCCCAACAGATAGTTCTCATAGCTTTCTTT
>TRBD2|TRBJ2-2|TRBV6-5|.
CASMSGGVTGELFF
TGTGCCAGCATGTCGGGGGGGGTCACCGGGGAGCTGTTTTTT
>TRBD1|TRBJ2-1|TRBV5-1|.
CASSFGRGDRDRQYEQFF
TGCGCCAGCAGCTTCGGTCGGGGGGACAGGGATCGGCAATACGAGCAGTTCTTC
>TRBD2|TRBJ2-3|TRBV10-2|.
CASSVVSGGPSTDTQYF
TGCGCCAGCAGTGTGGTTAGCGGGGGGCCAAGCACAGATACGCAGTATTTT
>.|TRBJ1-4|TRBV7-9|.
CASSLARDEKLFF
TGTGCCAGCAGCTTAGCCAGGGATGAAAAACTGTTTTTT
>.|TRBJ2-7|TRBV3-1/TRBV3-2|.
CASSQGVQGTYEQYF
TGTGCCAGCAGCCAAGGTGTTCAGGGGACCTACGAGCAGTACTTC
>TRBD1|TRBJ2-5|TRBV7-2|.
CASSPRDRNQETQYF
TGTGCCAGCAGCCCAAGGGACAGGAACCAAGAGACCCAGTACTTC
>.|TRBJ1-1|TRBV9|.
CASSVGAGAPLIGTEAFF
TGTGCCAGCAGCGTAGGTGCAGGGGCCCCCTTGATCGGCACTGAAGCTTTCTTT
>.|TRBJ1-1|TRBV6-2/TRBV6-3|.
CASSGTEAFF
TGTGCCAGCAGTGGGACAGAAGCTTTCTTT
>TRBD1|TRBJ1-6|TRBV28|.
CASSPSLGQGVNSPLHF
TGTGCCAGCAGTCCGTCTTTGGGACAGGGTGTAAATTCACCCCTCCACTTT
>.|TRBJ1-2|TRBV27|.
CASRRDGSYGYTF
TGTGCCAGCCGACGGGACGGGAGCTATGGCTACACCTTC
>.|TRBJ2-3|TRBV4-3|.
CASSQDRTAFTDTQYF
TGCGCCAGCAGCCAAGATAGGACAGCCTTCACAGATACGCAGTATTTT
>.|TRBJ2-1|TRBV27|once
CASSLRGNEQFF
TGTGCCAGCAGCCTCCGGGGGAATGAGCAGTTCTTC